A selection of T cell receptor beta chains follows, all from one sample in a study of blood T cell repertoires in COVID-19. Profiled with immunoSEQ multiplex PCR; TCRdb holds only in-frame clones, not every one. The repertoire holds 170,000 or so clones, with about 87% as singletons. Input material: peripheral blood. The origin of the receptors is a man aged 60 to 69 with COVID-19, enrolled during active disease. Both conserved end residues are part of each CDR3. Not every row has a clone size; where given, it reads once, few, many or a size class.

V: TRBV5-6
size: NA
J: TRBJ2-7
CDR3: CASSLSGTSGRALAREQYF

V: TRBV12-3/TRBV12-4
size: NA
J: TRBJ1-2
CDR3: CASSFSPEGGYTF

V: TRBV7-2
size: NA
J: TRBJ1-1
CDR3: CASSLGGGTKSGAFF

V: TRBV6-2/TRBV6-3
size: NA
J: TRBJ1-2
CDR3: CASIPTGVSNYGYTF

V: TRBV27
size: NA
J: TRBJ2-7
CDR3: CASSLVRGSPYEQYF

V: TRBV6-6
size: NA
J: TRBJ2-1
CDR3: CASSPGTVSYNEQFF

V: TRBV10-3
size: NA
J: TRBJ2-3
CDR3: CAISGTSGGGTTDTQYF

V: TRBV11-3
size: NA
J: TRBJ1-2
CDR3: CASSLGPGNYGYTF

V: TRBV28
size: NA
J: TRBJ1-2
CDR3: CASNGWDGYTF

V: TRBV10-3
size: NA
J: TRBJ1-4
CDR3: CAISDGTGAKKLFF

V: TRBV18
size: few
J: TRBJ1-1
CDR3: CASSPDIQGEAFF

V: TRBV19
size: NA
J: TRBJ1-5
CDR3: CASSIGTSNQPQHF

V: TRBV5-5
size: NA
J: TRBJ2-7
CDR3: CASTRQSSSYEQYF

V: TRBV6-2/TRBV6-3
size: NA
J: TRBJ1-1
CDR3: CASSTGFEAFF

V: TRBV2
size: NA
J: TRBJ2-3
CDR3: CASSILSSTDTQYF

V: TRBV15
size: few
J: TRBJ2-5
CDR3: CATSSSPVTEETQYF

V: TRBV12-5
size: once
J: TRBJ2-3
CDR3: CASGLSQADTQYF

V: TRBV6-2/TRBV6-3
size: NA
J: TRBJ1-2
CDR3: CASSNAGGYYGYTF

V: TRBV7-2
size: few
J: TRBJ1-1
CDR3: CASSFDSTGVNTEAFF

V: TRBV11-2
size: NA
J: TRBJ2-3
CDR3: CASSPRLGTDTQYF

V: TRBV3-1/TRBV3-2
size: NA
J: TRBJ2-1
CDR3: CASSQEGLGTGTSSYNEQFF

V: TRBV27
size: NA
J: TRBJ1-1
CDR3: CASRQGGPLTEAFF

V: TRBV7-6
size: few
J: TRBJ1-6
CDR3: CASSLEQAYNSPLHF

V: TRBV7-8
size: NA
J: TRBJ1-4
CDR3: CASSLVGRVVTNEKLFF

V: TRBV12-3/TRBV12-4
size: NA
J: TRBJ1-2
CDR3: CASHSRGQAHF

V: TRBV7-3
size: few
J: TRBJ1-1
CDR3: CASSLMRNTEAFF

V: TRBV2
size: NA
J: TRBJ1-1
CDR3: CASERGNTEAFF

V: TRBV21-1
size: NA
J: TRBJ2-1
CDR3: CASSKKAGLYNEQFF

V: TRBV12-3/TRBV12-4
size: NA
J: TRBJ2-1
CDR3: CASKPDFKEQFF

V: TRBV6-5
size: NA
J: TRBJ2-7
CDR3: CASSSGGSPYEQYF

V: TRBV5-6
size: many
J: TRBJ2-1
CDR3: CASGGTGYDNEQFF

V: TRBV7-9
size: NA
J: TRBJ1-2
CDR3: CATRGGESYGYTF

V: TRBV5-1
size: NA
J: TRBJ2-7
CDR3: CASSRTRGGLSYEQYF

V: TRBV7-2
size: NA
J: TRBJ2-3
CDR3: CASGKGLASDTQYF

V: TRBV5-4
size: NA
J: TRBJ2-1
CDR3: CASSRQGYNEQFF

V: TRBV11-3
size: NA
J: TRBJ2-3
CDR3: CASSLIGTDTDTQYF

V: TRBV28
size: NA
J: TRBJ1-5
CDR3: CASSKPLWQNLNQPQHF

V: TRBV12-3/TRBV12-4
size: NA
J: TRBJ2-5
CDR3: CASSTGPETQYF

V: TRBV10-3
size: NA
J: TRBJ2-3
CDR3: CAISDRGGAGTDTQYF

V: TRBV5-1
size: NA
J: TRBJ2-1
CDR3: CASSINRGANEQFF

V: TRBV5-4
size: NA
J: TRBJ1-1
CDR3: CASSPRAGLEAFF

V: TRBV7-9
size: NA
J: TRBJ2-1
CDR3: CASSFAGSGGNEQFF

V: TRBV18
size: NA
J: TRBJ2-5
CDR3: CASSPGQGMETQYF

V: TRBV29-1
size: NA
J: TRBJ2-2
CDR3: CSVYRQGAYTGELFF

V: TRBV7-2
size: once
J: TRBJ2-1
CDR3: CASSFGTGFNSEQFF

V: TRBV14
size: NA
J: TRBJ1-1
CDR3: CASSRQRFENTEAFF

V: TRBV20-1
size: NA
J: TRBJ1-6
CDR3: CSASSQGVNSPLHF

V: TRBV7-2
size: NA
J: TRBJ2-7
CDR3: CASSLKIALTYEQYF

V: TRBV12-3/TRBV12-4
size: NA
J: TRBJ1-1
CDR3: CASSLFGNTEAFF

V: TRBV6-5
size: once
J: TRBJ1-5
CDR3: CASSSRGQGPQPQHF

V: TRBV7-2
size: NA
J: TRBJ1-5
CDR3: CASSLAAPTTGKDQPQHF

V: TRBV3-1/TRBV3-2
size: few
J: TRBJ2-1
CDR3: CASSYSGAGDPFF

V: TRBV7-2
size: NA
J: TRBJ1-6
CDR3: CASSLATGGNSPLHF